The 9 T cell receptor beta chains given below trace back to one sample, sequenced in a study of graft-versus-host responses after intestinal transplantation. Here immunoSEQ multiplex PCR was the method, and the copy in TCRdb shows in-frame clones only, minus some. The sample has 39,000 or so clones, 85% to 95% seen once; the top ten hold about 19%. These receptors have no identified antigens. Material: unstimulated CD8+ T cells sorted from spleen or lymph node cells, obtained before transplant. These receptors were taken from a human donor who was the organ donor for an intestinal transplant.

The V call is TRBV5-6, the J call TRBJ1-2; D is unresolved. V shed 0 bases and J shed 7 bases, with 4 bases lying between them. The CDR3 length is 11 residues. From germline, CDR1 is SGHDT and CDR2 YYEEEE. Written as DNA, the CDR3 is TGTGCCAGCAGCTTGGAGGGTGGCTACACCTTC. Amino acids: CASSLEGGYTF.

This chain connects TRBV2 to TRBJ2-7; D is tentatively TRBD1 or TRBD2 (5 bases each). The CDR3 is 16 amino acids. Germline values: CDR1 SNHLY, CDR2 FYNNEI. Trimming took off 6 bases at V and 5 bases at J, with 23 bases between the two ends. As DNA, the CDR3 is TGTGCCAGCAGCCCCGATGGTGGGGGACCGCTAAACGAGCAGTACTTC. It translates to CASSPDGGGPLNEQYF.

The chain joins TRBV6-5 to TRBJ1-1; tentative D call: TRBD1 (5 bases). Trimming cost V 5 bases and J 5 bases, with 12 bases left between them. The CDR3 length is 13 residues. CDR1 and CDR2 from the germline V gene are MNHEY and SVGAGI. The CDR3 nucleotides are TGTGCCAGCAGTATGGGGGGGGAAACTGAAGCTTTCTTT. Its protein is CASSMGGETEAFF.

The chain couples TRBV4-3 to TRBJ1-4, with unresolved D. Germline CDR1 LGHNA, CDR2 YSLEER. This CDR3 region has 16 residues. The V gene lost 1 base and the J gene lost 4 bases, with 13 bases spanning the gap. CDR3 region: CASSQGVVRINEKLFF. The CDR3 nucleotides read TGCGCCAGCAGCCAAGGCGTTGTACGGATTAATGAAAAACTGTTTTTT.

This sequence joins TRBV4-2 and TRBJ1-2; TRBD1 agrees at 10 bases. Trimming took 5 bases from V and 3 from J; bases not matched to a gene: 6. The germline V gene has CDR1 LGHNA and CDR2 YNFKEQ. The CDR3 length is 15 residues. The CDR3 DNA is TGTGCCAGCAGCTCAACGACAGGGGGCCACTATGGCTACACCTTC. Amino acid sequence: CASSSTTGGHYGYTF.

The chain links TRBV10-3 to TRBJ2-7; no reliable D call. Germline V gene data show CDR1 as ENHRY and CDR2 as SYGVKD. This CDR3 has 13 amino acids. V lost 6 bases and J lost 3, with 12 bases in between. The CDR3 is CAIRKGPIYEQYF. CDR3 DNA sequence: TGTGCCATCAGAAAAGGGCCGATCTACGAGCAGTACTTC.

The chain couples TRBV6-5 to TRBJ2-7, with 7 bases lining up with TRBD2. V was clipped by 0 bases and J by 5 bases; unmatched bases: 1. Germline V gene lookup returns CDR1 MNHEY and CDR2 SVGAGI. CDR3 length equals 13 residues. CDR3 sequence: CASSYSTSNEQYF. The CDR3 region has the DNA TGTGCCAGCAGTTACTCGACTAGCAACGAGCAGTACTTC.

CDR3 bases: TGTGCCAGCAGCTTAAACCCGGGACTAGCCTACGAGCAGTACTTC. This gives the protein CASSLNPGLAYEQYF. The rearrangement joins TRBV11-3 to TRBJ2-7, with 8 bases identical to TRBD2. Trimming took 2 bases from V and 2 from J; bases not matched to a gene: 5. The CDR3 is made up of 15 amino acids. Germline CDR1 is SGHNT and CDR2 is YENEEA.

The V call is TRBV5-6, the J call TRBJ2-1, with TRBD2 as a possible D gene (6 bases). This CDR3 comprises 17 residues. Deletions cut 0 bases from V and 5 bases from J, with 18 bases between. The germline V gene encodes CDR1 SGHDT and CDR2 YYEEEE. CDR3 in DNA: TGTGCCAGCAGCTTGGCAGAAGGGCGGGAACTGGACAATGAGCAGTTCTTC. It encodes CASSLAEGRELDNEQFF.